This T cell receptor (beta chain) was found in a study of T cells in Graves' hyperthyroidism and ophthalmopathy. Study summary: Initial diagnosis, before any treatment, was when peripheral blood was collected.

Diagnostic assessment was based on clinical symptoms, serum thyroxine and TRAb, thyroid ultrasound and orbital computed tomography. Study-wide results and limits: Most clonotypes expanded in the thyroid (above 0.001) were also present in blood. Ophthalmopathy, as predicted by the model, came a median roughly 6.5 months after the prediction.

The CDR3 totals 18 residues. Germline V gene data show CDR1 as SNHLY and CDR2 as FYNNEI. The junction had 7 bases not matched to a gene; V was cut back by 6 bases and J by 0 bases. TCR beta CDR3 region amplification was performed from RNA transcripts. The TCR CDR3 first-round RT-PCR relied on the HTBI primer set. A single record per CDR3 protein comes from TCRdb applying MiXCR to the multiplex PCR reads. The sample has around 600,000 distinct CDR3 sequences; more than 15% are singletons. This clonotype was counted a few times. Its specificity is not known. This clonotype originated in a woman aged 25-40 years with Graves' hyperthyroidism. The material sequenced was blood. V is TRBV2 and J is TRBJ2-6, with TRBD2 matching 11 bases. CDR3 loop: CASRARLAGFSGANVLTF. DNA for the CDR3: TGTGCCAGCAGGGCCAGACTAGCGGGATTCTCTGGGGCCAACGTCCTGACTTTC.